This T cell receptor beta chain was documented in a study of blood T cell repertoires in COVID-19. TCRdb's table, derived via immunoSEQ multiplex PCR, lists solely in-frame clones and lacks some. The table has 150,000 to 200,000 clones, about 88% seen once. Germline V gives CDR1 KGHSH, CDR2 LQKENI. V shed 6 bases, J shed 2 bases, and the junction held 7 bases outside the gene matches. The CDR3 covers 15 residues. This receptor was obtained from a woman aged 40 to 50 in a cohort exposed to, infected with or recovered from COVID-19 (not recorded which). The sample taken for sequencing was PBMCs or T cells enriched from blood (not recorded which). The chain uses TRBV18 and TRBJ2-7; TRBD2 agrees at 10 bases. CDR3 sequence: CASSASGGAPYEQYF. CDR3 in DNA: TGTGCCAGCTCGGCTAGCGGGGGTGCCCCCTACGAGCAGTACTTC.